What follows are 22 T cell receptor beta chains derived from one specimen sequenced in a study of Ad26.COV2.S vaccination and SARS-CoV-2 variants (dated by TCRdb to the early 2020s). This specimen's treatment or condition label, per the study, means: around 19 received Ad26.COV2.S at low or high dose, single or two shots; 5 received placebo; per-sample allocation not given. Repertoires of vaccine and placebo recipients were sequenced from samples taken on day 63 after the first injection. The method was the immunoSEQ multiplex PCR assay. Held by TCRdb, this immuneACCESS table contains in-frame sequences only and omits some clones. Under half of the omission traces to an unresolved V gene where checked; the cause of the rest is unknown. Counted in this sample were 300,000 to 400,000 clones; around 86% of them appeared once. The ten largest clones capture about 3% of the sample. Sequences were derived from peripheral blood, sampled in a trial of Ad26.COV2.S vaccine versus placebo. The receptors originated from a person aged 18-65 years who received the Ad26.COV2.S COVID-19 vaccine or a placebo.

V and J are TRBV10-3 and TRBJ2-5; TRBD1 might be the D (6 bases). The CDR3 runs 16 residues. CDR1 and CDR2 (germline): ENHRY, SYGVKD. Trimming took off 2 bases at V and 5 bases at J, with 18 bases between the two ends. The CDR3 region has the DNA TGTGCCATCAGTGAGGGCAGGGGCTGGCGGTTGGAGACCCAGTACTTC. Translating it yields CAISEGRGWRLETQYF.

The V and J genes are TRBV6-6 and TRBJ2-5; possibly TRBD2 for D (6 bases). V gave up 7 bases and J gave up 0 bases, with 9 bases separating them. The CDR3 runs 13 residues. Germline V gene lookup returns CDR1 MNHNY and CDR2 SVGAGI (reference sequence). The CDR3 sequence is CASTPSDQETQYF. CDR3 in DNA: TGTGCCAGCACCCCTAGCGACCAAGAGACCCAGTACTTC.

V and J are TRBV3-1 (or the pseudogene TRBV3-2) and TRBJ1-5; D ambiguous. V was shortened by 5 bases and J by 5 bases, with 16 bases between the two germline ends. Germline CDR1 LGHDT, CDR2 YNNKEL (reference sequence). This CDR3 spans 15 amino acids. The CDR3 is CASSATPEPHQPQHF. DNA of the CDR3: TGTGCCAGCAGCGCTACCCCTGAACCCCATCAGCCCCAGCATTTT.

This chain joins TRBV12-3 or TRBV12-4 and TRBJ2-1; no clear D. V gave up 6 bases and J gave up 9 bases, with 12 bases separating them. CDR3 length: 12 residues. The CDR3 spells CASSPREIEQFF. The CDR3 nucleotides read TGTGCCAGCAGCCCCCGAGAAATTGAGCAGTTCTTC.

This CDR3 reads CASSLFLAEDTQYF. For the CDR3, the DNA is TGTGCCAGCAGCTTGTTTCTAGCGGAAGATACGCAGTATTTT. The chain couples TRBV5-4 to TRBJ2-3; the match to TRBD2 covers 7 bases. The CDR3 consists of 14 residues. Germline CDR1 and CDR2: SGHNT and YYREEE (reference sequence). Trimming removed 1 base from V and 5 bases from J; junction bases left unmatched: 4.

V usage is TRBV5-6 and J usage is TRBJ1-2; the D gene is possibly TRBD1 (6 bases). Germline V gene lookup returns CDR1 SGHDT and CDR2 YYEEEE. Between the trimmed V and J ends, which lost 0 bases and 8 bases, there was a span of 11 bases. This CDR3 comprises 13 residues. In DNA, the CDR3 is TGTGCCAGCAGCTTGGTGCGGGGGCAAGGCTACACCTTC. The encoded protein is CASSLVRGQGYTF.

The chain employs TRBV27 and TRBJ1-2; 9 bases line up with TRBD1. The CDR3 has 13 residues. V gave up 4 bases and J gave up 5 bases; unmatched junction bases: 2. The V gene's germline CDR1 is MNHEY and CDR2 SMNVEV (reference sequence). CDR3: CASSYGTGYGYTF. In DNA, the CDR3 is TGTGCCAGCAGTTACGGGACAGGGTATGGCTACACCTTC.

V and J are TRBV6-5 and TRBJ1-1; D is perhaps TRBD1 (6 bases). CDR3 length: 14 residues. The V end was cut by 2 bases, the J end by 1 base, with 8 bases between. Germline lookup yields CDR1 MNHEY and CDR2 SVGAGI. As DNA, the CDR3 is TGTGCCAGCAGTTACGGCAGGGGGAACACTGAAGCTTTCTTT. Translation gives CASSYGRGNTEAFF.

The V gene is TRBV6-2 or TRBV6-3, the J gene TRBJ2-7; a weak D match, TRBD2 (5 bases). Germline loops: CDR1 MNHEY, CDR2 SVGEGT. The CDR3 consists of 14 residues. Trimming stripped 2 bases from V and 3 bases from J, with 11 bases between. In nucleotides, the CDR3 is TGTGCCAGCAGTTACGCGGGCAGCCTCTACGAGCAGTACTTC. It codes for CASSYAGSLYEQYF.

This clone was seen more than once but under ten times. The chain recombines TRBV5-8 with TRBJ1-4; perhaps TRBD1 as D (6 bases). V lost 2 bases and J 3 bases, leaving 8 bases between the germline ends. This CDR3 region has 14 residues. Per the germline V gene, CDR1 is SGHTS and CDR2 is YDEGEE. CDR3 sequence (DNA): TGTGCCAGCAGCTTTACAGGGCCTAATGAAAAACTGTTTTTT. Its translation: CASSFTGPNEKLFF.

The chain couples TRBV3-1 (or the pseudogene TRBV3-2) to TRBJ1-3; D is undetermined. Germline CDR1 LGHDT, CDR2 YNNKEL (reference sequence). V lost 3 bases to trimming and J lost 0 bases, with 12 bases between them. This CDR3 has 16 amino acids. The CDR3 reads CASSQPPGSSGNTIYF. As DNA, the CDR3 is TGTGCCAGCAGCCAGCCGCCGGGGAGCTCTGGAAACACCATATATTTT.

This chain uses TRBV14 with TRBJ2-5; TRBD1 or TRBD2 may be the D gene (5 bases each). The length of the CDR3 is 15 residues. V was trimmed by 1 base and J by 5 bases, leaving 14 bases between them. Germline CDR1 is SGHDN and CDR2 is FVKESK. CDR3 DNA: TGTGCCAGCAGCCAAGTTGGGGACCCGCGGGAGACCCAGTACTTC. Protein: CASSQVGDPRETQYF.

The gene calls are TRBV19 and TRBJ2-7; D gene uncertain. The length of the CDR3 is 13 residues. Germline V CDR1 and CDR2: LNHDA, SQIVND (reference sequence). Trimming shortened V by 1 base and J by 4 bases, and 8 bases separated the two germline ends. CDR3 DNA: TGTGCCAGTAGTATAGTCGCGTGGTACGAGCAGTACTTC. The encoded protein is CASSIVAWYEQYF.

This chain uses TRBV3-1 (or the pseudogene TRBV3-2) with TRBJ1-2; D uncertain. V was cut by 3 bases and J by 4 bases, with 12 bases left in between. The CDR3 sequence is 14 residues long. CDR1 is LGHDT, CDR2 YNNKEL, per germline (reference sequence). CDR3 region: CASSHTELRYGYTF. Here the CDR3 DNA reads TGTGCCAGCAGCCATACGGAGCTCCGCTATGGCTACACCTTC.

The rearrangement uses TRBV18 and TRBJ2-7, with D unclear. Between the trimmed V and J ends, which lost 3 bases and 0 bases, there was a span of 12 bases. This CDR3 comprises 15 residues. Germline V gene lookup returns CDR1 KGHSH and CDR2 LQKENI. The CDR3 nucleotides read TGTGCCAGCTCACCTGCTGGGATGGGCTCCTACGAGCAGTACTTC. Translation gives CASSPAGMGSYEQYF.

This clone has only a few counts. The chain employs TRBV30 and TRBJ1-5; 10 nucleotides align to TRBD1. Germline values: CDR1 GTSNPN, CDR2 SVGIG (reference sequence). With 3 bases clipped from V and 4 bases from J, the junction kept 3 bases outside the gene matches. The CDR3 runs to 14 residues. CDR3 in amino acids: CAWSPGQGNQPQHF. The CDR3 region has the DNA TGTGCCTGGAGCCCGGGACAGGGGAATCAGCCCCAGCATTTT.

The CDR3 here is CASSYQAHYSNQPQHF. The CDR3 bases are TGTGCCAGCAGTTACCAGGCACATTATAGCAATCAGCCCCAGCATTTT. V is TRBV6-2 or TRBV6-3 and J is TRBJ1-5, with D uncertain. V was pared by 2 bases and J by 0 bases, with 11 bases between. Germline values: CDR1 MNHEY, CDR2 SVGEGT. This CDR3 has 16 amino acids.

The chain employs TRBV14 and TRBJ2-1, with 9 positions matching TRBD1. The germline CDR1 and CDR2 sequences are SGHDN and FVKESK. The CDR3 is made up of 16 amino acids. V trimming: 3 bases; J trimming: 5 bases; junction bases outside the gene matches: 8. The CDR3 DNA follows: TGTGCCAGCAGCCAGGACTGGACAGGGGCCCACAATGAGCAGTTCTTC. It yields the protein CASSQDWTGAHNEQFF.

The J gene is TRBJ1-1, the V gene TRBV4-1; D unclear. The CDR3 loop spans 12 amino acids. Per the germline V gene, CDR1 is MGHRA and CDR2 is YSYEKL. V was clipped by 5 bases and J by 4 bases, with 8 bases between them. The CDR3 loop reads CASSASGTEAFF. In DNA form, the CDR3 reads TGCGCCAGCAGCGCATCGGGCACTGAAGCTTTCTTT.

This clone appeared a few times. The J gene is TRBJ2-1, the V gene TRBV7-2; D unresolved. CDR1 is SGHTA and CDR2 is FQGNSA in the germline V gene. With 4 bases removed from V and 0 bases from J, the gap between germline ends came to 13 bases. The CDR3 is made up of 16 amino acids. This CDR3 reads CASSSFPYNSYNEQFF. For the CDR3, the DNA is TGTGCCAGCAGCTCCTTTCCGTACAACTCCTACAATGAGCAGTTCTTC.

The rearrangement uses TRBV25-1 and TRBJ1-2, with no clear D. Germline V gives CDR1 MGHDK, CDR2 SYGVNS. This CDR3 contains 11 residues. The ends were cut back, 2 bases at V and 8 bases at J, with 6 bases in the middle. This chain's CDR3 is CASSEGQGYTF. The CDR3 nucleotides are TGTGCCAGCAGTGAAGGGCAGGGCTACACCTTC.

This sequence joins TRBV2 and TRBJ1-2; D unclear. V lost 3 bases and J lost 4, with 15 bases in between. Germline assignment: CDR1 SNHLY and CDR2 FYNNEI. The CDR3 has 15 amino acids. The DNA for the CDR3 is TGTGCCAGCAGTGACAGCTTAGAAATAAGCTATGGCTACACCTTC. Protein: CASSDSLEISYGYTF.